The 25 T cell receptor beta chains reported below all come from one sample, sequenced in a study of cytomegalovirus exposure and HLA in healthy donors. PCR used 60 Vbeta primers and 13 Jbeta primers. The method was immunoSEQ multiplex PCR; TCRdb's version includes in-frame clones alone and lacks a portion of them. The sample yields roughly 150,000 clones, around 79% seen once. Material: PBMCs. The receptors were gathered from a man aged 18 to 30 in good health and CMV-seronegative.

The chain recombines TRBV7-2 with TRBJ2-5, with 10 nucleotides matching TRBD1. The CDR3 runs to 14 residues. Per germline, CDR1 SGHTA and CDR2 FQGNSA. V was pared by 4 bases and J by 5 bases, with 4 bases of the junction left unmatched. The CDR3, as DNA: TGTGCCAGCAGCTCCGGACAGGGGGAGGAGACCCAGTACTTC. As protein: CASSSGQGEETQYF. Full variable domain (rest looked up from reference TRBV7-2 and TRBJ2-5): GAGVSQSPSNKVTEKGKDVELRCDPISGHTALYWYRQSLGQGLEFLIYFQGNSAPDKSGLPSDRFSAERTGGSVSTLTIQRTQQEDSAVYLCASSSGQGEETQYFGPGTRLLVL.

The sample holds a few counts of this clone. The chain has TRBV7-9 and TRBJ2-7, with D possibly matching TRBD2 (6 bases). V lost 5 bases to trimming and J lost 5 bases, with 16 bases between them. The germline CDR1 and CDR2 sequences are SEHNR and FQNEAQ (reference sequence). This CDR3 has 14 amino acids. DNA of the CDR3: TGTGCCAGCAGCCCGCGGGGCATCTTGAACGAGCAGTACTTC. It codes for CASSPRGILNEQYF.

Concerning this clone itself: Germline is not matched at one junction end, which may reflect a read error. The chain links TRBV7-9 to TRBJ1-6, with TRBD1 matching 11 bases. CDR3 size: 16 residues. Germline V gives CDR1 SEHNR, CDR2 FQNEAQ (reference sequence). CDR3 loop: CSSSLLGDRGNSPLHF. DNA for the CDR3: TGTTCCAGCAGCTTACTGGGGGACAGGGGGAATTCACCCCTCCACTTT.

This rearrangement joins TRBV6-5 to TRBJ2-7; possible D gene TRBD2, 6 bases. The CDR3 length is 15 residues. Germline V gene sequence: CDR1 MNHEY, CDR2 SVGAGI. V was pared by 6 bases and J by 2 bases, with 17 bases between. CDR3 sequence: CASSPTGGIPYEQYF. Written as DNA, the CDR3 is TGTGCCAGCAGCCCAACAGGCGGGATCCCCTACGAGCAGTACTTC.

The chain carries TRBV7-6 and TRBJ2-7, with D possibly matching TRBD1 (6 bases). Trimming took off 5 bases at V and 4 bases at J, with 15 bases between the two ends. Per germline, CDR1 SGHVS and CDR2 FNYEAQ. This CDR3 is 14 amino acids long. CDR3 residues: CASSQWQGTYEQYF. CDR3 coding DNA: TGTGCCAGCAGCCAATGGCAAGGGACATACGAGCAGTACTTC.

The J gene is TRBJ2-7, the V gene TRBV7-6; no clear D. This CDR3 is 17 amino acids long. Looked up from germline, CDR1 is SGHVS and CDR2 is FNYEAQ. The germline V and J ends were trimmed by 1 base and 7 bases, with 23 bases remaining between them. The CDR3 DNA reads TGTGCCAGCAGCTTAGGGTTCCAACAGTTGCCCTACGAGGAGCAGTACTTC. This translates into CASSLGFQQLPYEEQYF. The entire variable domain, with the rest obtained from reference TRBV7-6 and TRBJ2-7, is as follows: GAGVSQSPRYKVTKRGQDVALRCDPISGHVSLYWYRQALGQGPEFLTYFNYEAQQDKSGLPNDRFSAERPEGSISTLTIQRTEQRDSAMYRCASSLGFQQLPYEEQYFGPGTRLTVT.

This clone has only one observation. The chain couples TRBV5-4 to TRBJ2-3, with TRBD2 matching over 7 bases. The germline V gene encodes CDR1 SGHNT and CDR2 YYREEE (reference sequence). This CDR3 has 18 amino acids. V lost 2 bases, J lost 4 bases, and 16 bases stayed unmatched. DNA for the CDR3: TGTGCCAGCAGCTTAGGAGCGGGGATACCTCCTAGTGCAGATACGCAGTATTTT. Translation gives CASSLGAGIPPSADTQYF.

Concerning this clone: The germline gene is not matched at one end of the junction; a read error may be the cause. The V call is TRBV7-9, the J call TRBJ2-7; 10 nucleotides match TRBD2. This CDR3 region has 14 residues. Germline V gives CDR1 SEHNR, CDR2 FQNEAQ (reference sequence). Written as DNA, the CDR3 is TGTTCCAGCAGTCCCACTAGCGGGATCGACGAGCAGTACTTC. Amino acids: CSSSPTSGIDEQYF.

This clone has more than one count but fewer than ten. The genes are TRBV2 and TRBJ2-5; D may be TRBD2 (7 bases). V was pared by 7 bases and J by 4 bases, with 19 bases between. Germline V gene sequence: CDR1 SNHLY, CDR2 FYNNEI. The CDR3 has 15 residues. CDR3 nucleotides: TGTGCCAGCAATCGGAGAGGGGGGGTAGGAGAGACCCAGTACTTC. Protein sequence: CASNRRGGVGETQYF.

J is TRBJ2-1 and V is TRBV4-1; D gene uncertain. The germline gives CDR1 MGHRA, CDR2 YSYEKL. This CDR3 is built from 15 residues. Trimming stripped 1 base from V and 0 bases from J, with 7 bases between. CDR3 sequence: CASSQGPGSYNEQFF. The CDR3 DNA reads TGCGCCAGCAGCCAAGGGCCGGGCTCCTACAATGAGCAGTTCTTC.

CDR3 in DNA: TGTGCCAGCACCGGCGGGGTAGGGTGGAGCACTGAAGCTTTCTTT. Translated, it gives CASTGGVGWSTEAFF. The chain is built from TRBV28 and TRBJ1-1; D is ambiguous. The CDR3 loop spans 15 amino acids. Germline V CDR1 and CDR2: MDHEN, SYDVKM. The V gene lost 7 bases and the J gene lost 4 bases, with 19 bases spanning the gap.

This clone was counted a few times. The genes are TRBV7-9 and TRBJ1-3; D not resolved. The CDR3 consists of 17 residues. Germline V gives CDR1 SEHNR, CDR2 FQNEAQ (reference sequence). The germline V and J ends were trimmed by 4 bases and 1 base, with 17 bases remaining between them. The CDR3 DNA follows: TGTGCCAGCAGCTCGTTCCTGTGGAGCGTTTCTGGAAACACCATATATTTT. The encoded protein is CASSSFLWSVSGNTIYF.

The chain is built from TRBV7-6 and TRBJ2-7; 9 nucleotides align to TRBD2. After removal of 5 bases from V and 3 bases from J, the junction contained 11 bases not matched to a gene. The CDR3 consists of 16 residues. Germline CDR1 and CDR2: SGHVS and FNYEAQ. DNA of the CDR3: TGTGCCAGCAGCCCCGGGGCTAGCGGGACCGTCTACGAGCAGTACTTC. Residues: CASSPGASGTVYEQYF.

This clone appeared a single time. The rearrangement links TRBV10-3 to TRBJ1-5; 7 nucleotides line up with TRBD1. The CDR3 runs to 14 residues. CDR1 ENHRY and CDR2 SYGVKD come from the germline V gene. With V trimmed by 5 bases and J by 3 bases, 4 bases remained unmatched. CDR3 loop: CAISSGQNNQPQHF. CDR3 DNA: TGTGCCATCAGTTCGGGACAGAACAATCAGCCCCAGCATTTT.

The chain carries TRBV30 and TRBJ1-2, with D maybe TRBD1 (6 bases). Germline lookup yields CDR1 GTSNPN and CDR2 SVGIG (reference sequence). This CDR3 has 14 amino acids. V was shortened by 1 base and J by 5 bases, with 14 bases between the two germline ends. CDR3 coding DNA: TGTGCCTGGAGTGCAGGAGGACAGCAGTATGGCTACACCTTC. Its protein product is CAWSAGGQQYGYTF.

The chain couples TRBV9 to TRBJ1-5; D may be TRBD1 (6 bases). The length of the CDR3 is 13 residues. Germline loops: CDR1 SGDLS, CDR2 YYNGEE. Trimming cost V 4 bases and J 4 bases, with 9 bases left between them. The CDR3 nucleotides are TGTGCCAGCAGCCCCACAGGGAATCAGCCCCAGCATTTT. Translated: CASSPTGNQPQHF.

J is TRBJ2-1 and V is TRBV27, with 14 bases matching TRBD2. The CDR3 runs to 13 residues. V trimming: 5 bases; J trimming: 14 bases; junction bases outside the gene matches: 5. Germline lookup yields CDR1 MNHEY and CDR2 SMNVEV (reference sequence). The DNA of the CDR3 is TGTGCCAGCAGTACCGGACTAGCGGGAGGAAAGTTCTTC. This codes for CASSTGLAGGKFF.

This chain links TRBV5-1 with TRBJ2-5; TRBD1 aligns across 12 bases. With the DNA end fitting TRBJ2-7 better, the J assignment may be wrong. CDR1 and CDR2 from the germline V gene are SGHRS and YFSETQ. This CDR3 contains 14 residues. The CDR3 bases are TGCGCCAGCAGCCCGGGACAGGGGGCTTACGAGCAGTACTTC. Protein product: CASSPGQGAYEQYF.

The CDR3 is CASSTRGLADREGETQYF. CDR3 coding DNA: TGTGCCAGCAGTACCAGGGGACTAGCGGATCGGGAGGGGGAGACCCAGTACTTC. This chain uses TRBV7-8 with TRBJ2-5; 11 bases fit TRBD2. The length of the CDR3 is 18 residues. Germline CDR1 is SGHVS and CDR2 is FQNEAQ. With 6 bases clipped from V and 5 bases from J, the junction kept 17 bases outside the gene matches.

Here the CDR3 reads CASSEQGPGTEAFF. CDR3 coding DNA: TGTGCCAGTAGTGAACAGGGCCCCGGCACTGAAGCTTTCTTT. The chain uses TRBV19 and TRBJ1-1, with a possible D match to TRBD1 (6 bases). CDR1 and CDR2 from the germline V gene are LNHDA and SQIVND (reference sequence). Trimming took off 5 bases at V and 4 bases at J, with 14 bases between the two ends. The CDR3 loop spans 14 amino acids.

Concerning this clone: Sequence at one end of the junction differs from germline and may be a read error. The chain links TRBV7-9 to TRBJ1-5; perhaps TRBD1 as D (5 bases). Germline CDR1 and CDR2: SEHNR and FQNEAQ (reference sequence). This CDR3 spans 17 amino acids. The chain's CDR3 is CSSSLGAKVSGNQPQHF. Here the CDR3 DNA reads TGTTCCAGCAGCTTAGGGGCGAAGGTTTCGGGCAATCAGCCCCAGCATTTT.

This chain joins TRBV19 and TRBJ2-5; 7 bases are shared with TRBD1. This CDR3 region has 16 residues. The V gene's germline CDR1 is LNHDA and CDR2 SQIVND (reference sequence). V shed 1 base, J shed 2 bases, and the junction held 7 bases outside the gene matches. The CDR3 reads CASSIGGTVWQETQYF. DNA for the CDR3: TGTGCCAGTAGTATAGGAGGGACAGTCTGGCAAGAGACCCAGTACTTC.

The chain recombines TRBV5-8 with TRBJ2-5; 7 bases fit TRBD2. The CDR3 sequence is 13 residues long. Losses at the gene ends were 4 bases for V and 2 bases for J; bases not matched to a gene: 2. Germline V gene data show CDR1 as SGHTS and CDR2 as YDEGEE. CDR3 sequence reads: CASSPGGQETQYF. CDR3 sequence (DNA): TGTGCCAGCAGCCCGGGGGGTCAAGAGACCCAGTACTTC.

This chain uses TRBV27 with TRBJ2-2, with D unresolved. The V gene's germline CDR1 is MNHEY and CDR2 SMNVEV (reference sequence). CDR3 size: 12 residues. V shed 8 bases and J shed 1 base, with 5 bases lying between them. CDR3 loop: CASSKNTGELFF. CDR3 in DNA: TGTGCCAGCTCAAAGAACACCGGGGAGCTGTTTTTT.

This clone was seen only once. The CDR3, as DNA: TGTGCCAGCAGCTTAGTAGGGCTAGCGACCTACGAGCAGTACTTC. Protein sequence: CASSLVGLATYEQYF. The genes are TRBV7-9 and TRBJ2-7, with TRBD2 as a possible D gene (6 bases). This CDR3 is built from 15 residues. V dropped 1 base and J dropped 2 bases, with 12 bases sitting between them. CDR1 and CDR2 from the germline V gene are SEHNR and FQNEAQ (reference sequence).